The 24 T cell receptor beta chains reported below all come from one sample, sequenced in a study of OX40 agonist ivuxolimab in advanced cancers. Data came from immunoSEQ multiplex PCR; TCRdb stores just in-frame clones and leaves some out. The data contain 35,000 to 50,000 clones, just over 85% of them singletons. Source: CD4+ or CD8+ T cells sorted from blood, taken in a trial of the OX40 agonist ivuxolimab. The receptors derive from an adult with an advanced solid tumor such as melanoma, head and neck, liver or kidney cancer.

The chain links TRBV6-5 to TRBJ2-3; D is unclear. The CDR3 spans 13 residues. Germline CDR1 is MNHEY and CDR2 is SVGAGI. V lost 6 bases and J 5 bases, leaving 12 bases between the germline ends. The CDR3 nucleotides read TGTGCCAGCAGCCCTTTAGTCCAAGATACGCAGTATTTT. This gives the protein CASSPLVQDTQYF.

The chain is built from TRBV9 and TRBJ1-3, with a tentative D call TRBD1 (5 bases). The germline V gene encodes CDR1 SGDLS and CDR2 YYNGEE. This CDR3 region has 15 residues. Trimming removed 3 bases at V and 0 bases at J, with 10 bases between. CDR3 nucleotide sequence: TGTGCCAGCAGCGAACGGGACTACTCTGGAAACACCATATATTTT. It is translated as CASSERDYSGNTIYF.

This sequence joins TRBV7-8 and TRBJ1-2, with D unclear. The CDR3 is made up of 15 amino acids. Per germline, CDR1 SGHVS and CDR2 FQNEAQ. Trimming cost V 0 bases and J 5 bases, with 13 bases left between them. CDR3 sequence: CASSLAEREIYGYTF. For the CDR3, the DNA is TGTGCCAGCAGCTTAGCGGAGCGAGAGATTTATGGCTACACCTTC.

V usage is TRBV9 and J usage is TRBJ1-1; maybe TRBD1 (6 bases). V dropped 4 bases and J dropped 0 bases, with 13 bases sitting between them. The CDR3 loop spans 15 amino acids. Germline values: CDR1 SGDLS, CDR2 YYNGEE. This CDR3 is CASSPEGGLNTEAFF. The CDR3 nucleotides are TGTGCCAGCAGCCCAGAAGGGGGTCTGAACACTGAAGCTTTCTTT.

The V and J genes are TRBV5-1 and TRBJ2-3; 8 bases map to TRBD1. Germline CDR1 reads SGHRS; CDR2 reads YFSETQ. V lost 4 bases and J lost 6; bases outside the gene matches: 13. The length of the CDR3 is 16 residues. The CDR3 DNA follows: TGCGCCAGCAGCCCGGGGACAGGTGGGGGTTATGATACGCAGTATTTT. Translating it yields CASSPGTGGGYDTQYF.

The chain links TRBV13 to TRBJ2-7; D ambiguous. There are 13 residues in the CDR3. Germline V gives CDR1 PRHDT, CDR2 FYEKMQ (reference sequence). V was trimmed by 5 bases and J by 0 bases, leaving 8 bases between them. The CDR3 sequence is CASSPAVSYEQYF. The CDR3 coding sequence is TGTGCCAGCAGCCCGGCGGTCTCCTACGAGCAGTACTTC.

The V and J genes are TRBV2 and TRBJ1-2; D is uncertain. The CDR3 sequence is 14 residues long. The germline CDR1 and CDR2 sequences are SNHLY and FYNNEI. With 1 base removed from V and 8 bases from J, the gap between germline ends came to 14 bases. The CDR3 loop reads CASSEGGLGLGYTF. CDR3 DNA sequence: TGTGCCAGCAGTGAAGGGGGTCTGGGATTGGGCTACACCTTC. The entire variable domain, with the rest obtained from reference TRBV2 and TRBJ1-2, is as follows: EPEVTQTPSHQVTQMGQEVILRCVPISNHLYFYWYRQILGQKVEFLVSFYNNEISEKSEIFDDQFSVERPDGSNFTLKIRSTKLEDSAMYFCASSEGGLGLGYTFGSGTRLTVV.

V usage is TRBV6-5 and J usage is TRBJ1-1; weak D call: TRBD1 (5 bases). Trimming pared 1 base from V and 8 bases from J, leaving 11 bases between. The germline V gene encodes CDR1 MNHEY and CDR2 SVGAGI. This CDR3 spans 13 amino acids. The CDR3 loop reads CASSYWRGGEAFF. CDR3 nucleotide sequence: TGTGCCAGCAGTTACTGGAGGGGCGGCGAAGCTTTCTTT.

This clone occurred once. V gene TRBV5-4 combines with J gene TRBJ2-3; TRBD1 might be the D (5 bases). V lost 4 bases and J lost 5, with 14 bases in between. The CDR3 spans 14 residues. Per the germline V gene, CDR1 is SGHNT and CDR2 is YYREEE (reference sequence). CDR3 in amino acids: CASSPIDSKDTQYF. Here the CDR3 DNA reads TGTGCCAGCAGCCCGATCGACAGTAAAGATACGCAGTATTTT.

This clone was recorded once. This chain connects TRBV9 to TRBJ1-1; TRBD1 might be the D (6 bases). Deletions cut 0 bases from V and 2 bases from J, with 11 bases between. The CDR3 runs 15 residues. Germline CDR1 and CDR2: SGDLS and YYNGEE. The CDR3 sequence is CASSVGPGTNTEAFF. The CDR3 bases are TGTGCCAGCAGCGTAGGGCCAGGGACAAACACTGAAGCTTTCTTT.

This chain uses TRBV6-5 with TRBJ1-5; D ambiguous. CDR1 and CDR2 from the germline V gene are MNHEY and SVGAGI. This CDR3 contains 13 residues. V was clipped by 6 bases and J by 5 bases, with 11 bases between them. The CDR3 region is CASSVNPDQPQHF. DNA of the CDR3: TGTGCCAGCAGCGTTAACCCCGATCAGCCCCAGCATTTT.

The V and J genes are TRBV5-4 and TRBJ2-7; TRBD1 aligns across 9 bases. There are 20 residues in the CDR3. J lost 2 bases, V lost 3 bases, and 21 bases had no gene match. CDR1 SGHNT and CDR2 YYREEE come from the germline V gene (reference sequence). In DNA form, the CDR3 reads TGTGCCAGCAGCTCCCTCTCTTCGTCGCCTATTGGGGACAGGGCCTACGAGCAGTACTTC. Amino acids: CASSSLSSSPIGDRAYEQYF. Complete variable domain (other parts from reference TRBV5-4 and TRBJ2-7): ETGVTQSPTHLIKTRGQQVTLRCSSQSGHNTVSWYQQALGQGPQFIFQYYREEENGRGNFPPRFSGLQFPNYSSELNVNALELDDSALYLCASSSLSSSPIGDRAYEQYFGPGTRLTVT.

This clone appeared a single time. The chain is built from TRBV28 and TRBJ2-7; D unclear. The germline CDR1 and CDR2 sequences are MDHEN and SYDVKM. The CDR3 is 15 residues long. V was shortened by 5 bases and J by 4 bases, with 18 bases between the two germline ends. The CDR3 spells CASSPLRDLLYEQYF. The CDR3 DNA follows: TGTGCCAGCAGTCCTCTTAGGGATTTATTGTACGAGCAGTACTTC.

The rearrangement links TRBV4-2 to TRBJ2-1; 13 positions agree with TRBD2. Germline assignment: CDR1 LGHNA and CDR2 YNFKEQ. V was clipped by 1 base and J by 7 bases; unmatched bases: 13. The CDR3 totals 19 residues. CDR3 region: CASSQVLLAGGLKGNEQFF. The CDR3, as DNA: TGTGCCAGCAGCCAAGTACTACTAGCGGGGGGGTTGAAGGGGAATGAGCAGTTCTTC.

The chain carries TRBV6-6 and TRBJ2-7, with D perhaps matching TRBD1 (5 bases). Trimming removed 0 bases at V and 4 bases at J, with 10 bases between. This CDR3 is built from 14 residues. Germline CDR1 is MNHNY and CDR2 is SVGAGI (reference sequence). The CDR3 spells CASSYSWGSYEQYF. Here the CDR3 DNA reads TGTGCCAGCAGTTACTCGTGGGGCTCGTACGAGCAGTACTTC.

The chain has TRBV11-2 and TRBJ1-2, with TRBD1 matching over 8 bases. Germline values: CDR1 SGHAT, CDR2 FQNNGV. Losses at the gene ends were 8 bases for V and 8 bases for J; bases not matched to a gene: 10. The CDR3 loop spans 13 amino acids. The CDR3 DNA sequence: TGTGCCAGCCGGACAGGGCAAAGCGGCGGCTACACCTTC. This codes for CASRTGQSGGYTF. Combining the CDR3 with reference TRBV11-2 and TRBJ1-2 gives the whole variable domain EAGVAQSPRYKIIEKRQSVAFWCNPISGHATLYWYQQILGQGPKLLIQFQNNGVVDDSQLPKDRFSAERLKGVDSTLKIQPAKLEDSAVYLCASRTGQSGGYTFGSGTRLTVV.

The chain is built from TRBV7-9 and TRBJ1-3; possible D gene TRBD1, 5 bases. Germline CDR1 is SEHNR and CDR2 is FQNEAQ (reference sequence). V shed 3 bases and J shed 5 bases, with 14 bases lying between them. The CDR3 is 15 residues long. The CDR3 loop is CASSFSGEARNTIYF. CDR3 DNA sequence: TGTGCCAGCAGCTTTTCGGGGGAGGCTAGAAACACCATATATTTT.

The chain employs TRBV6-5 and TRBJ2-4, with D perhaps TRBD1 or TRBD2 (5 bases each). V was pared by 10 bases and J by 7 bases, with 14 bases between. Germline-derived CDR1 and CDR2 are MNHEY and SVGAGI. This CDR3 is 12 amino acids long. For the CDR3, the DNA is TGTGCCACCCAGGGCGGGTTTAACATTCAGTACTTC. This encodes CATQGGFNIQYF.

The chain couples TRBV28 to TRBJ1-1; TRBD1 aligns across 7 bases. Trimming at V came to 2 bases and at J to 4 bases, leaving 4 bases not matched to a gene. The CDR3 runs 14 residues. Germline-derived CDR1 and CDR2 are MDHEN and SYDVKM. CDR3 amino acids: CASSLQGGPTEAFF. DNA of the CDR3: TGTGCCAGCAGTTTACAGGGGGGGCCCACTGAAGCTTTCTTT.

This sequence joins TRBV28 and TRBJ2-3; D is unclear. The germline V and J ends were trimmed by 5 bases and 2 bases, with 14 bases remaining between them. CDR1 is MDHEN and CDR2 is SYDVKM in the germline V gene. CDR3 length: 15 residues. This CDR3 is CASSPLVGSTDTQYF. CDR3 in DNA: TGTGCCAGCAGTCCCTTGGTGGGCTCCACAGATACGCAGTATTTT.

The chain's CDR3 is CASSIVETQYF. The CDR3 DNA reads as TGTGCCAGTAGTATAGTAGAGACCCAGTACTTC. V usage is TRBV19 and J usage is TRBJ2-5; D is ambiguous. Germline CDR1 and CDR2: LNHDA and SQIVND (reference sequence). Trimming took off 1 base at V and 4 bases at J, with 1 base between the two ends. This CDR3 has 11 amino acids.

The genes are TRBV7-2 and TRBJ2-5, with D possibly TRBD1 on 6 matching bases. Germline V gene sequence: CDR1 SGHTA, CDR2 FQGNSA. The CDR3 totals 13 residues. V lost 2 bases, J lost 5 bases, and 9 bases lay in between. As DNA, the CDR3 is TGTGCCAGCAGCTTATGGCAGGGGGAGACCCAGTACTTC. This gives the protein CASSLWQGETQYF. The whole variable domain, remainder taken from reference TRBV7-2 and TRBJ2-5, is GAGVSQSPSNKVTEKGKDVELRCDPISGHTALYWYRQSLGQGLEFLIYFQGNSAPDKSGLPSDRFSAERTGGSVSTLTIQRTQQEDSAVYLCASSLWQGETQYFGPGTRLLVL.

V usage is TRBV5-4 and J usage is TRBJ2-3, with D perhaps matching TRBD1 (8 bases). Germline V lookup: CDR1 SGHNT, CDR2 YYREEE (reference sequence). V was trimmed by 1 base and J by 5 bases, leaving 11 bases between them. This CDR3 contains 14 residues. The chain's CDR3 is CASSLNRGGDTQYF. The CDR3 DNA reads as TGTGCCAGCAGCTTGAACAGGGGGGGAGATACGCAGTATTTT.

V is TRBV7-8 and J is TRBJ2-7, with D possibly being TRBD1 (6 bases). The V gene lost 4 bases and the J gene lost 0 bases, with 10 bases spanning the gap. The CDR3 runs 14 residues. Germline values: CDR1 SGHVS, CDR2 FQNEAQ. The CDR3 nucleotides are TGTGCCAGCAGCTCCGCAGGGGTCTCCTACGAGCAGTACTTC. Residues: CASSSAGVSYEQYF.